This T cell receptor beta chain was obtained from a study of T cells in Graves' hyperthyroidism and ophthalmopathy (dated by TCRdb to the late 2010s). Study-wide context: Peripheral blood was collected at initial diagnosis, before any treatment. TCR V-J signatures able to tell the groups apart were searched for in a discovery cohort of about a hundred patients, of whom around 43 had Graves' ophthalmopathy and around 58 had stable Graves' hyperthyroidism. Whether ophthalmopathy could be predicted prospectively was tested in an independent validation cohort made up of fewer than 20 hyperthyroidism patients plus 17 patients who later progressed to ophthalmopathy. For training and testing, the 100 or so patients in the discovery cohort were randomly divided in a 7:3 ratio. The study also compared thyroid tissue and blood T-cell repertoires from roughly six Graves' hyperthyroidism patients. Following sampling, methimazole starting at 30 mg daily was given to hyperthyroidism patients, and high-dose intravenous methylprednisolone was given to ophthalmopathy patients. According to the paper, TCR Vbeta CDR3 sequencing was carried out on over 130 peripheral blood samples, which came from approximately 41 ophthalmopathy, around 74 hyperthyroidism and roughly 17 progressor patients. What the study reported, not specific to this receptor: During validation, the model predicted progression to ophthalmopathy a median of about 5.9 months ahead of onset, with approximately 70% sensitivity and about 75% specificity. A 13 V-J signature model separated ophthalmopathy from stable hyperthyroidism, with roughly 88% sensitivity and roughly 81% specificity in cross-validation and 80%/75% in testing. Most expanded thyroid clonotypes (frequency above 0.001) were also detected in blood, suggesting blood repertoires may reflect thyroid immune responses. No statistical method was used to set the sample size in advance, and investigators knew the group allocation.

The sample holds a few counts of this clonotype. The antigen this receptor binds is unknown. Nothing much larger sits one base from this clone, and base qualities are not available. After removal of 4 bases from V and 0 bases from J, the junction retains 4 bases not matched to a gene. The germline V gene encodes CDR1 ENHRY and CDR2 SYGVKD. The CDR3 runs 16 amino acids, cysteine and phenylalanine included. CDR3 DNA is the only sequence kept; it has 48 bases, read in frame from the first base. Hyperthyroidism patients were aged 18 to 65 years and newly diagnosed, with disease duration of less than 2 months. Patients with uncontrolled infections, other autoimmune diseases, pregnancy or lactation were excluded. Diagnoses were based on clinical symptoms, serum thyroxine and TRAb, thyroid ultrasound and orbital computed tomography. Blood from progressor patients was collected at the time of first diagnosis with hyperthyroidism, before any ophthalmopathy symptoms had appeared. PBMCs were separated from 8 to 10 ml of fresh peripheral blood using Ficoll-Paque density gradient centrifugation. Patients classed as progressors first received a Graves' hyperthyroidism diagnosis and then went on to develop ophthalmopathy during follow-up. Total RNA was extracted with Trizol reagent, and quality was checked on an Agilent 2100 Bioanalyzer.

TCR beta CDR3 regions were amplified from RNA transcripts. For the first round of RT-PCR on the TCR CDR3, the HTBI primer set was used together with the Qiagen OneStep RT-PCR kit. A second multiplex PCR round built the libraries, followed by size selection and purification. Libraries were sequenced paired-end with 100 bp reads on an Illumina HiSeq2000. The authors processed their data as follows. SOAPnuke was used to process the raw data, removing reads that contained adapters or uncalled bases, had a mean Phred below 15, or lacked an exact match to the constant primer or identifier. COPE v1.2.5 was used to merge high-quality paired reads, and clonotypes were defined as unique nucleotide sequences. MiTCR v1.1 was used to align clonotypes to the IMGT TRBV, TRBD and TRBJ reference segments. Only V-J combinations with frequency above 0.0001, covering 98% to 99.2% of repertoires, were analysed. The TCS score was defined as F50 (clonal expansion) divided by E x V (chaos), with BLOSUM62-based TCRdist calculated between CDR3 peptides within each V-J. Welch's t-statistics and random forest reduced 514 V-J features to 10 to 15, which were used in a naive Bayes classifier (R e1071). Starting from the raw public reads, TCRdb applied fastp trimming at Q25, assembled clones with MiXCR and retained in-frame beta chains. Every CDR3 protein is listed once, alongside the most common genes and DNA of its rows. For this entry, the V and J calls and clone size follow TCRdb and not the study's own pipeline. A total of about 290,000 distinct CDR3 sequences appear in this sample, about an eighth of them only once. More than 7.5% of the sample is held by the ten biggest clonotypes.

This TCR came from a woman younger than 45 with Graves' hyperthyroidism that later progressed to Graves' ophthalmopathy. This sequence uses TRBV10-3 and TRBJ2-5; 11 bases in between match TRBD2. Material for sequencing was blood. The DNA is as follows: TGTGCCATCAGTGGGGCTAGCGGGAGGAACCAAGAGACCCAGTACTTC. This codes for CAISGASGRNQETQYF.